Presented here are 24 T cell receptor beta chains from one specimen sequenced in a study of blood T cell repertoires in COVID-19. Only in-frame clones appear in the TCRdb table, and some are missing; sequencing was by immunoSEQ multiplex PCR. The sample holds 470,000 or so clones, roughly 85% seen once. The specimen sequenced was PBMCs or T cells enriched from blood (not recorded which). The receptors derive from a woman aged 18-35 years with acute COVID-19.

In DNA, the CDR3 is TGTGCCAGCAGCCACTCCCGGGGCACTGAAGCTTTCTTT. Translated, it gives CASSHSRGTEAFF. The rearrangement joins TRBV3-1 (or the pseudogene TRBV3-2) to TRBJ1-1, with D hard to call. This CDR3 has 13 residues. The germline V gene has CDR1 LGHDT and CDR2 YNNKEL (reference sequence). V gave up 3 bases and J gave up 4 bases, with 9 bases separating them.

This chain connects TRBV28 to TRBJ2-7; the D gene is possibly TRBD1 (6 bases). The germline V gene encodes CDR1 MDHEN and CDR2 SYDVKM. V was pared by 8 bases and J by 2 bases, with 19 bases between. This CDR3 contains 15 residues. CDR3: CASAPPSKGAYEQYF. The CDR3 bases are TGTGCCAGCGCCCCACCAAGTAAGGGGGCCTACGAGCAGTACTTC.

This chain links TRBV9 with TRBJ2-3; D is unresolved. The CDR3 has 14 amino acids. Germline-derived CDR1 and CDR2 are SGDLS and YYNGEE. Trimming left V 0 bases short and J 2 bases short, with 7 bases between. The CDR3 DNA reads TGTGCCAGCAGCGTAGCGCGGATCACAGATACGCAGTATTTT. This codes for CASSVARITDTQYF.

The genes are TRBV6-5 and TRBJ1-5; 9 positions match TRBD1. The V gene end was trimmed by 5 bases and the J gene end by 6 bases; junction bases not matched to a gene: 5. This CDR3 has 14 residues. Germline CDR1 reads MNHEY; CDR2 reads SVGAGI. The CDR3 DNA is TGTGCCAGCAGTATTGACAGGGGGACTCAGCCCCAGCATTTT. It is translated as CASSIDRGTQPQHF.

The chain recombines TRBV7-9 with TRBJ2-5, with TRBD2 matching over 8 bases. Germline trimming cut 5 bases from V and 5 bases from J; bases unmatched to any gene: 13. This CDR3 comprises 16 residues. Germline CDR1 reads SEHNR; CDR2 reads FQNEAQ (reference sequence). The CDR3 protein is CASSLTRTSSLETQYF. The CDR3 DNA sequence: TGTGCCAGCAGCCTAACCCGGACTAGCTCGTTGGAGACCCAGTACTTC.

The rearrangement uses TRBV4-2 and TRBJ1-2, with 11 positions matching TRBD1. This CDR3 spans 16 amino acids. J was trimmed by 2 bases and V by 1 base; bases with no gene match: 3. Germline V gene data show CDR1 as LGHNA and CDR2 as YNFKEQ. The CDR3 loop reads CASSQAGQGENYGYTF. DNA of the CDR3: TGTGCCAGCAGCCAAGCGGGACAGGGGGAAAACTATGGCTACACCTTC.

This clone was recorded once. V usage is TRBV12-5 and J usage is TRBJ2-2; D perhaps matches TRBD1 (6 bases). The length of the CDR3 is 14 residues. Trimming took 1 base from V and 5 from J, leaving 8 bases between them. CDR1 and CDR2 from the germline V gene are LGHNT and FRNRAP. The CDR3 here is CASGLGQATGELFF. CDR3 bases: TGTGCTAGTGGTTTGGGACAGGCAACCGGGGAGCTGTTTTTT.

This chain uses TRBV5-4 with TRBJ1-2, with D perhaps TRBD1 (5 bases). The CDR3 covers 12 residues. Between the trimmed V and J ends, which lost 4 bases and 8 bases, there was a span of 12 bases. Germline V CDR1 and CDR2: SGHNT, YYREEE (reference sequence). The CDR3 DNA is TGTGCCAGCAGCACCGACAGTTTGGGCTACACCTTC. Its protein product is CASSTDSLGYTF.

The chain joins TRBV27 to TRBJ1-1; D is possibly TRBD1 (6 bases). The germline V gene has CDR1 MNHEY and CDR2 SMNVEV (reference sequence). V was pared by 7 bases and J by 1 base, with 10 bases between. The CDR3 has 13 residues. The CDR3 is CASTRDTNTEAFF. CDR3 nucleotide sequence: TGTGCCAGCACCAGGGACACGAACACTGAAGCTTTCTTT.

J is TRBJ2-5 and V is TRBV14, with TRBD2 as a possible D gene (6 bases). The CDR3 extends over 13 amino acids. Germline lookup yields CDR1 SGHDN and CDR2 FVKESK. V shed 1 base and J shed 4 bases, with 7 bases lying between them. CDR3 amino acids: CASSQGGAETQYF. The CDR3, as DNA: TGTGCCAGCAGCCAAGGCGGGGCAGAGACCCAGTACTTC. The full variable domain, its missing parts supplied by reference TRBV14 and TRBJ2-5, is EAGVTQFPSHSVIEKGQTVTLRCDPISGHDNLYWYRRVMGKEIKFLLHFVKESKQDESGMPNNRFLAERTGGTYSTLKVQPAELEDSGVYFCASSQGGAETQYFGPGTRLLVL.

The chain combines TRBV20-1 with TRBJ1-4; D is unresolved. V was shortened by 3 bases and J by 8 bases, with 7 bases between the two germline ends. The CDR3 is made up of 11 amino acids. Germline loops: CDR1 DFQATT, CDR2 SNEGSKA (reference sequence). The CDR3 sequence: CSASLREKLFF. In nucleotides, the CDR3 is TGCAGTGCTAGTCTGCGGGAAAAACTGTTTTTT.

V and J are TRBV30 and TRBJ1-2; 8 bases align to TRBD1. CDR1 is GTSNPN and CDR2 is SVGIG in the germline V gene (reference sequence). V was pared by 4 bases and J by 0 bases, with 4 bases of the junction left unmatched. This CDR3 contains 14 residues. CDR3: CAWTWTGTNYGYTF. As DNA, the CDR3 is TGTGCCTGGACCTGGACAGGGACTAACTATGGCTACACCTTC.

In its sample, this clone is medium-sized. The rearrangement links TRBV28 to TRBJ2-1; weak D call: TRBD2 (5 bases). CDR3 length: 13 amino acids. The V end was cut by 3 bases, the J end by 9 bases, with 12 bases between. Germline assignment: CDR1 MDHEN and CDR2 SYDVKM. The chain's CDR3 is CASSLHLASEQFF. The DNA of the CDR3 is TGTGCCAGCAGTTTGCATCTAGCTAGTGAGCAGTTCTTC.

V usage is TRBV3-1 (or the pseudogene TRBV3-2) and J usage is TRBJ2-5; 7 bases are a match to TRBD2. The CDR3 is 12 residues long. With 2 bases clipped from V and 12 bases from J, the junction kept 6 bases outside the gene matches. CDR1 and CDR2 from the germline V gene are LGHDT and YNNKEL (reference sequence). CDR3 in DNA: TGTGCCAGCAGCCAACCGACCGGGAGGAAGTACTTC. It yields the protein CASSQPTGRKYF.

CDR3 in amino acids: CASSRVVGVRTDTQYF. The DNA for the CDR3 is TGCGCCAGCAGCAGGGTTGTCGGGGTTCGCACAGATACGCAGTATTTT. The chain joins TRBV5-1 to TRBJ2-3; D is possibly TRBD2 (5 bases). V gave up 4 bases and J gave up 1 base, with 16 bases separating them. The CDR3 sequence is 16 residues long. Germline V gene lookup returns CDR1 SGHRS and CDR2 YFSETQ.

The CDR3 spells CASSKRDTSQKGYTF. Written as DNA, the CDR3 is TGTGCCAGCAGCAAGAGGGACACTTCTCAGAAGGGCTACACCTTC. This rearrangement joins TRBV7-2 to TRBJ1-2; weak D call: TRBD1 (6 bases). This CDR3 contains 15 residues. CDR1 and CDR2 from the germline V gene are SGHTA and FQGNSA. Trimming shortened V by 5 bases and J by 8 bases, and 21 bases separated the two germline ends.

This rearrangement joins TRBV7-8 to TRBJ2-2, with D tentatively TRBD2 (7 bases). The V gene's germline CDR1 is SGHVS and CDR2 FQNEAQ. V was shortened by 3 bases and J by 4 bases, with 18 bases between the two germline ends. There are 17 residues in the CDR3. The CDR3 sequence is CASSFRGAQVGTGELFF. CDR3 nucleotides: TGTGCCAGCAGCTTCCGGGGGGCGCAGGTCGGCACCGGGGAGCTGTTTTTT.

This chain connects TRBV2 to TRBJ2-7; the D gene is possibly TRBD2 (5 bases). CDR3 length: 14 residues. CDR1 and CDR2 from the germline V gene are SNHLY and FYNNEI. The V end was cut by 4 bases, the J end by 2 bases, with 12 bases between. The CDR3 protein is CASSGVRATYEQYF. CDR3 in DNA: TGTGCCAGCAGTGGGGTGAGGGCCACCTACGAGCAGTACTTC.

The chain links TRBV7-2 to TRBJ2-5, with a possible D match to TRBD1 (6 bases). Trimming took off 5 bases at V and 5 bases at J, with 12 bases between the two ends. The CDR3 has 13 amino acids. CDR1 and CDR2 (germline): SGHTA, FQGNSA. Here the CDR3 DNA reads TGTGCCAGCAGCCCCCCAGGGGTCGAGACCCAGTACTTC. Its translation: CASSPPGVETQYF.

The rearrangement joins TRBV7-8 to TRBJ2-7; 8 bases map to TRBD2. The V and J ends lost 7 bases and 3 bases, in that order; junction bases with no gene match: 5. CDR3 length equals 13 residues. In germline, CDR1 is SGHVS, CDR2 FQNEAQ. The DNA for the CDR3 is TGTGCCAGCACCGGGACTAGGCTCTACGAGCAGTACTTC. Translating it yields CASTGTRLYEQYF.

The chain joins TRBV19 to TRBJ2-2, with 9 bases fitting TRBD1. With 7 bases clipped from V and 1 base from J, the junction kept 1 base outside the gene matches. The CDR3 has 14 residues. Germline-derived CDR1 and CDR2 are LNHDA and SQIVND (reference sequence). The CDR3: CASMGQGNTGELFF. The CDR3 coding sequence is TGTGCCAGTATGGGACAGGGGAACACCGGGGAGCTGTTTTTT.

CDR3 region: CASSFSPGVYEQFF. CDR3 DNA sequence: TGTGCCAGCAGTTTTAGTCCCGGGGTCTATGAGCAGTTCTTC. The chain has TRBV28 and TRBJ2-1, with D perhaps matching TRBD2 (5 bases). There are 14 residues in the CDR3. Germline loops: CDR1 MDHEN, CDR2 SYDVKM. V was clipped by 3 bases and J by 8 bases, with 14 bases between them.

V usage is TRBV6-4 and J usage is TRBJ1-2; 10 nucleotides line up with TRBD1. Germline CDR1 MRHNA, CDR2 SNTAGT. This CDR3 contains 15 residues. Unmatched junction bases numbered 6, after V lost 3 bases and J lost 5 bases. The chain's CDR3 is CASSDSPGQGYGYTF. DNA for the CDR3: TGTGCCAGCAGTGATTCTCCGGGACAGGGGTATGGCTACACCTTC.

About this clone: Other DNA sequences in this sample translate to the same CDR3. The chain recombines TRBV27 with TRBJ1-2; 10 positions match TRBD1. The CDR3 covers 15 residues. The germline V gene encodes CDR1 MNHEY and CDR2 SMNVEV (reference sequence). After removal of 4 bases from V and 3 bases from J, the junction contained 5 bases not matched to a gene. The CDR3 region is CASSSTGTGDYGYTF. CDR3 nucleotide sequence: TGTGCCAGCAGTTCTACGGGGACAGGGGACTATGGCTACACCTTC.